The clone carrying this T cell receptor (beta chain) is medium-sized within its sample. This sample is part of a study of technical replicates of blood from several donors. Measured with immunoSEQ multiplex PCR; TCRdb has only the in-frame clones, and not every one. The top ten clones hold 4.5% to 5% of a sample with around 72,000 clones, about 89% of them seen once. Deletions cut 1 base from V and 0 bases from J, with 10 bases between. This CDR3 is 16 amino acids long. Germline assignment: CDR1 MNHEY and CDR2 SMNVEV (reference sequence). The specimen sequenced was PBMCs. The chain recombines TRBV27 with TRBJ2-1; D is possibly TRBD2 (5 bases). This receptor was taken from a human donor in good health. Some clones in this sample may be carry-over from other donors' samples. CDR3 protein: CASSLFPGSSYNEQFF. The CDR3 bases are TGTGCCAGCAGTTTATTCCCGGGAAGCTCCTACAATGAGCAGTTCTTC.